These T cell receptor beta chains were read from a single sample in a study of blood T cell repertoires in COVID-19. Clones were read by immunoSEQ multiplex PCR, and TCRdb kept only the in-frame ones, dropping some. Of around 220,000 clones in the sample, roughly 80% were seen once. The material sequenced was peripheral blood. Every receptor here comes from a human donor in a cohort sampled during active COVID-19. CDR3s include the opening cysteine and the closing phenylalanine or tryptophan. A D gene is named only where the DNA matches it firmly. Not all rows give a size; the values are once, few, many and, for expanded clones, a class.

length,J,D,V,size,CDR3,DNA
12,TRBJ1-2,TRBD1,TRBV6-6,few,CASSIQGKGYTF,TGTGCCAGCAGTATACAGGGGAAGGGCTACACCTTC
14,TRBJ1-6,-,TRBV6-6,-,CASLTDSYNSPLHF,TGTGCCAGCCTGACAGACTCCTATAATTCACCCCTCCACTTT
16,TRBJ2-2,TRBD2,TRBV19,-,CASRGSGRRNTGELFF,TGTGCCAGTAGGGGGAGCGGGAGGCGTAACACCGGGGAGCTGTTTTTT
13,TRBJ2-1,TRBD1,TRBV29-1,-,CSVPDRGVNEQFF,TGCAGCGTTCCGGACAGGGGGGTCAATGAGCAGTTCTTC
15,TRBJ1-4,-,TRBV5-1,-,CASKSGGRPNEKLFF,TGCGCCAGCAAATCAGGTGGGAGACCGAATGAAAAACTGTTTTTT
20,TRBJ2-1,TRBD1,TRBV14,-,CASSHSTGGAADILKIEQFF,TGTGCCAGCAGCCATTCCACAGGGGGAGCAGCGGACATTCTTAAGATTGAGCAGTTCTTC
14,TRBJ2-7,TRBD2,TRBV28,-,CASRNPGTSGEQYF,TGTGCCAGCAGGAACCCCGGGACTAGCGGCGAGCAGTACTTC
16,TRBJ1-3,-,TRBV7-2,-,CASSTRQLGSGNTIYF,TGTGCCAGCAGCACCCGACAGTTAGGCTCTGGAAACACCATATATTTT
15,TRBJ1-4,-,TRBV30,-,CAWSLQTGFHEKLFF,TGTGCCTGGAGTCTCCAAACAGGCTTCCATGAAAAACTGTTTTTT
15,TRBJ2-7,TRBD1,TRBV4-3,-,CASSAGTGGSNEQYF,TGCGCCAGCAGTGCCGGGACAGGGGGCTCCAACGAGCAGTACTTC
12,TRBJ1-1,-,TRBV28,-,CASSSVNTEAFF,TGTGCCAGCAGTTCGGTTAACACTGAAGCTTTCTTT
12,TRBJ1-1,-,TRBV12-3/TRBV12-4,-,CASSLRGLEAFF,TGTGCCAGCAGTTTAAGGGGACTTGAAGCTTTCTTT
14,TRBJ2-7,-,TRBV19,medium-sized,CASSIDADPHEQYF,TGTGCCAGTAGTATAGACGCGGATCCTCACGAGCAGTACTTC
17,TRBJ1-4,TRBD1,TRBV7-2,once,CASSPRDRGLTNEKLFF,TGTGCCAGCAGCCCCCGGGACAGGGGATTAACTAATGAAAAACTGTTTTTT
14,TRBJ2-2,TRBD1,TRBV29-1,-,CSVKRGLTTGELFF,TGCAGCGTTAAGAGGGGGCTGACCACCGGGGAGCTGTTTTTT
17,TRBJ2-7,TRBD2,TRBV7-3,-,CASSLTVAGGRVYEQYF,TGTGCCAGCAGCTTAACGGTAGCGGGAGGGCGGGTCTACGAGCAGTACTTC
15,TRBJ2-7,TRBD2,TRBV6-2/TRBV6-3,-,CASSSSGSTSYEQYF,TGTGCCAGCAGTTCTAGCGGGAGTACCTCCTACGAGCAGTACTTC
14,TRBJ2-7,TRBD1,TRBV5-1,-,CASSLGQGKDEQYF,TGCGCCAGCAGCCTGGGACAGGGGAAAGACGAGCAGTACTTC
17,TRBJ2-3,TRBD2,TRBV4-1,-,CASSQDTLAGGTDTQYF,TGCGCCAGCAGCCAAGATACTCTAGCGGGAGGGACAGATACGCAGTATTTT
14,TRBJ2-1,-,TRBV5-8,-,CASSLIPRGTNEIF,TGTGCCAGCAGCTTGATCCCCAGGGGAACTAATGAGATCTTC
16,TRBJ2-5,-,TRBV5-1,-,CASSLGGGVVQETQYF,TGCGCCAGCAGCTTGGGTGGAGGCGTGGTCCAAGAGACCCAGTACTTC
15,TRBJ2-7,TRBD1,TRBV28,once,CASSSRTGGRGEQYF,TGTGCCAGCAGTTCTCGGACAGGGGGCCGGGGCGAGCAGTACTTC
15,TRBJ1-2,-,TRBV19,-,CASSFSGSSNYGYTF,TGTGCCAGTAGTTTTTCCGGGAGCTCTAACTATGGCTACACCTTC
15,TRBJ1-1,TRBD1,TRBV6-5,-,CASSYARTGWTEAFF,TGTGCCAGCAGTTACGCTAGGACAGGGTGGACTGAAGCTTTCTTT
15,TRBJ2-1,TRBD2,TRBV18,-,CASSVLAGDYNEQFF,TGTGCCAGCTCAGTACTAGCGGGAGACTACAATGAGCAGTTCTTC
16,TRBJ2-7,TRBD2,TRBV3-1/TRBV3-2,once,CASSQPRAGGTYEQYF,TGTGCCAGCAGCCAGCCCCGAGCGGGAGGAACCTACGAGCAGTACTTC
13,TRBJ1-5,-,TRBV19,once,CASSAQENQPQHF,TGTGCCAGTAGTGCACAGGAAAATCAGCCCCAGCATTTT
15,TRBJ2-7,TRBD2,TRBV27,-,CASSLSSGSIYEQYF,TGTGCCAGCAGTTTATCTAGCGGGAGTATCTACGAGCAGTACTTC
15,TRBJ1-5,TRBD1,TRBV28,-,CASSYRDRANQPQHF,TGTGCCAGCAGTTACCGGGACAGGGCTAATCAGCCCCAGCATTTT
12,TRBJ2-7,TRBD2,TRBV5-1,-,CASGRDLYEQYF,TGCGCCAGTGGGAGGGATCTGTACGAGCAGTACTTC
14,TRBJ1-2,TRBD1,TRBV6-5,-,CASSYTGQGAGYTF,TGTGCCAGCAGTTACACCGGACAGGGGGCCGGCTACACCTTC
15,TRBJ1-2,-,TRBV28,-,CASSPHGGWGYGYTF,TGTGCCAGCAGTCCCCACGGGGGTTGGGGCTATGGCTACACCTTC
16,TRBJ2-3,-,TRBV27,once,CASSLGYGGMGDTQYF,TGTGCCAGCAGTTTAGGGTACGGAGGCATGGGGGATACGCAGTATTTT
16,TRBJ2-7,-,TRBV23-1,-,CASSQSGSLHSYEQYF,TGCGCCAGCAGTCAATCGGGCAGTCTCCACTCCTACGAGCAGTACTTC
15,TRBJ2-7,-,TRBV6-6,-,CASSYLHAVSYEQYF,TGTGCCAGCAGTTACCTTCATGCGGTTTCCTACGAGCAGTACTTC